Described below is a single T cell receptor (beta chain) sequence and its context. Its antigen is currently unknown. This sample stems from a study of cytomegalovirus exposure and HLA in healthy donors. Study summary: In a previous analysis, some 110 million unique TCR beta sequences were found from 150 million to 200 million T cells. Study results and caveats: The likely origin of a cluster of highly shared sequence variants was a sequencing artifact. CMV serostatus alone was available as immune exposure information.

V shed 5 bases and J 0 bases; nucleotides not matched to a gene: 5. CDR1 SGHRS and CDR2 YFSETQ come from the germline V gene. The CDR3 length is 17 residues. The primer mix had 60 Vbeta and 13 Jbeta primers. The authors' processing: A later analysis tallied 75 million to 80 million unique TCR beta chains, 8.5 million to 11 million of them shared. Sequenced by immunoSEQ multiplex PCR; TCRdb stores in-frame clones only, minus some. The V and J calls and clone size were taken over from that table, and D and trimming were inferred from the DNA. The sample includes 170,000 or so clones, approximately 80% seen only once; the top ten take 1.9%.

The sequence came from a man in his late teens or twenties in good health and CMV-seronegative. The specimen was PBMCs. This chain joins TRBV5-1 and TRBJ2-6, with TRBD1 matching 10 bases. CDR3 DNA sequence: TGCGCCAGCAGAACGACAGGGGGCCCCTCTGGGGCCAACGTCCTGACTTTC. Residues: CASRTTGGPSGANVLTF.